Listed below are T cell receptor beta chains from one sample, sequenced in a study of identical twins. TCRdb re-analysed the 5' RACE reads in MiXCR, keeping a single row per CDR3 protein. The sample holds around 250,000 distinct CDR3 sequences; about 8.3% are singletons and the top ten take 2.5% to 3.5%. The same sample was also studied in work on yellow fever vaccine responses in identical twins.

The sequenced sample consisted of CD8+ T cells sorted from blood. These receptors were obtained from a woman aged 18-29 years in good health. CDR3s include the opening cysteine and the closing phenylalanine or tryptophan. D genes are given only for firm matches. Clone size is given for some rows only: seen once, a few or many times, or a class if the clone is expanded.

NA	TRBJ2-1	TRBV6-1	many	TGTGCCAGCAGTGAATGGGCTGGCCCCTACAATGAGCAGTTCTTC	CASSEWAGPYNEQFF
TRBD1	TRBJ2-1	TRBV11-2	NA	TGTGCCAGCTACCCCCGGCGACAGGGCTACAATGAGCAGTTCTTC	CASYPRRQGYNEQFF
NA	TRBJ2-7	TRBV27	few	TGTGCCAGCAGCAACCAACTTAGATACGAGCAGTACTTC	CASSNQLRYEQYF
NA	TRBJ1-5	TRBV6-2/TRBV6-3	NA	TGTGCCAGCAGTTTGTTTAACGATCAGCCCCAGCATTTT	CASSLFNDQPQHF
TRBD2	TRBJ2-1	TRBV10-3	many	TGTGCCATCAGTGCTAAGGCGGGGGGCTACAATGAGCAGTTCTTC	CAISAKAGGYNEQFF
TRBD2	TRBJ2-1	TRBV29-1	NA	TGCAGCGTTAGTACTAGCGGGATCAATGAGCAGTTCTTC	CSVSTSGINEQFF
NA	TRBJ2-2	TRBV7-2	few	TGTGCCAGCAGCTCCCTGTTGGGTACCGGGGAGCTGTTTTTT	CASSSLLGTGELFF
NA	TRBJ1-1	TRBV4-3	few	TGCGCCAGCAGCCAAGATCCTCGGGCGTACACTGAAGCTTTCTTT	CASSQDPRAYTEAFF
NA	TRBJ2-2	TRBV27	many	TGTGCCAGCACCTCGTCCGGAGTCGGGGAGCTGTTTTTT	CASTSSGVGELFF
NA	TRBJ1-3	TRBV5-6	few	TGTGCCAGCAGCAGAGGGGGGCAAATACTTGGAAACACCATATATTTT	CASSRGGQILGNTIYF
TRBD2	TRBJ2-5	TRBV12-3/TRBV12-4	many	TGTGCCAGCAGTTTTGGGGGGGACCTTTGGGAGACCCAGTACTTC	CASSFGGDLWETQYF
TRBD1	TRBJ2-5	TRBV7-9	many	TGTGCCAGCAGCTCCGGGACAGGGGGTACGGAGACCCAGTACTTC	CASSSGTGGTETQYF
NA	TRBJ2-7	TRBV7-9	many	TGTGCCAGCAGCCGACTGGAAGCGGGTTTTAGCTCCTACGAGCAGTACTTC	CASSRLEAGFSSYEQYF
NA	TRBJ2-5	TRBV28	NA	TGTGCCAGCAGTCAAGTAAGGGAGGAGGAGACCCAGTACTTC	CASSQVREEETQYF
NA	TRBJ2-5	TRBV20-1	NA	TGCAGTGCTAGAGTGCCGGGACACTCAACAACCATCCAAGAGACCCAGTACTTC	CSARVPGHSTTIQETQYF
NA	TRBJ1-1	TRBV27	NA	TGTGCCAGCAGTTTATTGGGGCGCATGAACACTGAAGCTTTCTTT	CASSLLGRMNTEAFF
NA	TRBJ2-7	TRBV4-3	NA	TGCGCCAGCAGCGGCGGCGCCAGCTCCTACGAGCAGTACTTC	CASSGGASSYEQYF
NA	TRBJ1-1	TRBV7-2	many	TGTGCCAGCAGCTTAGGCTGGGGGGCTAGGGGCACTGAAGCTTTCTTT	CASSLGWGARGTEAFF
NA	TRBJ1-5	TRBV5-6	few	TGTGCCAGCAGCAACTGGGTTCGGGACATTAATCAGCCCCAGCATTTT	CASSNWVRDINQPQHF
TRBD1	TRBJ1-3	TRBV11-2	many	TGTGCCAGCAGCTCCCGGACAGGGAAAGTCCCTGGAAACACCATATATTTT	CASSSRTGKVPGNTIYF
TRBD2	TRBJ2-1	TRBV7-9	few	TGTGCCAGCAGCTTAGCGGGGAGGGATGAGCAGTTCTTC	CASSLAGRDEQFF
NA	TRBJ2-3	TRBV24-1	NA	TGTGCCACCAGTGTGTCTTCTACTAGCACAGATACGCAGTATTTT	CATSVSSTSTDTQYF
NA	TRBJ2-1	TRBV4-3	few	TGCGCCAGCAGCCAACCTGGGATCAACAATGAGCAGTTCTTC	CASSQPGINNEQFF
TRBD1	TRBJ2-3	TRBV20-1	NA	TGCAGTGCTAGAGATTGGGACAGTAGCACAGATACGCAGTATTTT	CSARDWDSSTDTQYF
NA	TRBJ2-1	TRBV20-1	NA	TGCAGTGCTAATCCGGGGAGCTCCTACAATGGGCAGTTCTTC	CSANPGSSYNGQFF
TRBD1	TRBJ2-7	TRBV11-2	many	TGTGCCAGCAGCCCAGATCCGGGACAGATCATCTCCTACGAGCAGTACTTC	CASSPDPGQIISYEQYF
NA	TRBJ1-2	TRBV29-1	many	TGCAGCGTTGAATTAAGGGATGGCTACACCTTC	CSVELRDGYTF
TRBD2	TRBJ2-7	TRBV4-2	few	TGTGCCAGCAGCCAAGATGGTAATAGCGGGAACACCTACGAGCAGTACTTC	CASSQDGNSGNTYEQYF
NA	TRBJ2-1	TRBV27	few	TGTGCCAGCAGCCTCACAGGGTTCAATGAGCAGTTCTTC	CASSLTGFNEQFF
NA	TRBJ2-2	TRBV25-1	many	TGTGCCAGCAGCCCCCAGGCCGGGGAGCTGTTTTTT	CASSPQAGELFF
NA	TRBJ2-4	TRBV14	many	TGTGCCAGCAGCCCTCCTGGATCCGGAGGAACCAAAAACATTCAGTACTTC	CASSPPGSGGTKNIQYF
NA	TRBJ1-5	TRBV3-1	NA	TGTGCCAGCAGCGACACGGGTAGCAATCAGCCCCAGCATTTT	CASSDTGSNQPQHF
TRBD2	TRBJ2-2	TRBV10-3	many	TGTGCCATCAGTGTACTAGCGGGAGACCCACAGGCCGGGGAGCTGTTTTTT	CAISVLAGDPQAGELFF
NA	TRBJ2-1	TRBV27	many	TGTGCCAGCAGTTTATCCCCCGTTGTAGCGGACTACAATGAGCAGTTCTTC	CASSLSPVVADYNEQFF
NA	TRBJ1-2	TRBV6-5	few	TGTGCCAGCAGTTACTCGAGTCCAGGGGACTATGGCTACACCTTC	CASSYSSPGDYGYTF
TRBD2	TRBJ2-1	TRBV12-3/TRBV12-4	many	TGTGCCAGCAGTTTACTAGCGGGAGTCCACAATGAGCAGTTCTTC	CASSLLAGVHNEQFF
NA	TRBJ2-2	TRBV4-3	few	TGCGCCAGCAGCCAAGATGGGGGATTCGGGGAGCTGTTTTTT	CASSQDGGFGELFF
NA	TRBJ1-1	TRBV7-8	many	TGTGCCAGCAGCCCAGACTCTGGGTGGGCGACTGAAGCTTTCTTT	CASSPDSGWATEAFF
TRBD2	TRBJ2-3	TRBV11-2	few	TGTGCCAGCAGCGACAGCGGGAGGGCTGGCACAGATACGCAGTATTTT	CASSDSGRAGTDTQYF
NA	TRBJ2-5	TRBV18	NA	TGTGCCAGCTCAGCGGGGGCGCGGGAGACCCAGTACTTC	CASSAGARETQYF
TRBD1	TRBJ2-1	TRBV19	few	TGTGCCAGTAGTATTGCAGGGGGCGGCTACAATGAGCAGTTCTTC	CASSIAGGGYNEQFF
NA	TRBJ2-2	TRBV4-2	few	TGTGCCAGCAGCCAAGATGGTCTAATCGGGGAGCTGTTTTTT	CASSQDGLIGELFF
NA	TRBJ2-7	TRBV12-3/TRBV12-4	many	TGTGCCAGCAGTTTTTCCGGCGAGGGGTATTACGAGCAGTACTTC	CASSFSGEGYYEQYF
NA	TRBJ2-1	TRBV6-4	few	TGTGCCAGCAGTGACTCGCTTAGCCTGAACTCCTACAATGAGCAGTTCTTC	CASSDSLSLNSYNEQFF
TRBD2	TRBJ2-1	TRBV11-2	few	TGTGCCAGCAGCCTCCGGGGGGGAGTCGTTGGTTACAATGAGCAGTTCTTC	CASSLRGGVVGYNEQFF
NA	TRBJ2-7	TRBV15	NA	TGTGCCACCAGCACGCTATCCTACGAGCAGTACTTC	CATSTLSYEQYF
NA	TRBJ1-2	TRBV20-1	few	TGCAGTGCTAGAGAAGGTGCGGGGGACTATGGCTACACCTTC	CSAREGAGDYGYTF
NA	TRBJ2-3	TRBV15	few	TGTGCCACCAGCAGACGCGGGCCCGGTTCAGATACGCAGTATTTT	CATSRRGPGSDTQYF
TRBD2	TRBJ2-5	TRBV7-2	many	TGTGCCAGCAGGACTAGCGGTCGGGAGACCCAGTACTTC	CASRTSGRETQYF
NA	TRBJ2-7	TRBV2	many	TGTGCCAGCAGTGAATTCGGGACGAGCTCCTACGAGCAGTACTTC	CASSEFGTSSYEQYF
NA	TRBJ2-3	TRBV7-3	NA	TGTGCCAGCAGCCAAGTGGGCACAGGCACAGATACGCAGTATTTT	CASSQVGTGTDTQYF
NA	TRBJ2-2	TRBV7-2	NA	TGTGCCAGCAGCCCCCCCCTAGACGGGGGCACCGGGGAGCTGTTTTTT	CASSPPLDGGTGELFF
TRBD1	TRBJ2-7	TRBV5-1	many	TGCGCCAGCAGACAGGGGGCCTCCTACGAGCAGTACTTC	CASRQGASYEQYF